A single sample is the source of the 22 T cell receptor beta chains below, sequenced in a study of blood T cell repertoires in COVID-19. The method was immunoSEQ multiplex PCR; TCRdb's version includes in-frame clones alone and lacks a portion of them. This sample has about 320,000 clones, with around 88% found just once. Material for sequencing was peripheral blood. These receptors were obtained from a woman aged 25-40 years with COVID-19, enrolled during active disease.

The rearrangement joins TRBV2 to TRBJ1-2; 8 bases line up with TRBD1. Germline values: CDR1 SNHLY, CDR2 FYNNEI. After removal of 5 bases from V and 8 bases from J, the junction contained 13 bases not matched to a gene. The CDR3 extends over 15 amino acids. The CDR3 DNA reads as TGTGCCAGCAGTTACATTCCCCAGGGGGCGGACGGCTACACCTTC. Protein product: CASSYIPQGADGYTF.

The chain is built from TRBV27 and TRBJ2-2; D perhaps matches TRBD2 (7 bases). From germline, CDR1 is MNHEY and CDR2 SMNVEV (reference sequence). Trimming shortened V by 8 bases and J by 5 bases, and 15 bases separated the two germline ends. CDR3 length: 14 amino acids. For the CDR3, the DNA is TGTGCCAGCGGGGGCACCGGGGGGACCGGGGAGCTGTTTTTT. Its translation: CASGGTGGTGELFF.

The chain joins TRBV24-1 to TRBJ2-5, with TRBD1 matching 8 bases. The CDR3 covers 16 residues. V shed 3 bases and J 4 bases; nucleotides not matched to a gene: 9. The germline V gene encodes CDR1 KGHDR and CDR2 SFDVKD. CDR3 protein: CATSDRTGIGRETQYF. The CDR3 DNA reads as TGTGCCACCAGTGATCGGACAGGGATCGGCCGAGAGACCCAGTACTTC.

The gene calls are TRBV7-2 and TRBJ1-1; D remains unclear. The CDR3 consists of 13 residues. The germline V and J ends were trimmed by 2 bases and 3 bases, with 7 bases remaining between them. The germline gives CDR1 SGHTA, CDR2 FQGNSA. The CDR3 DNA follows: TGTGCCAGCAGCTTAAGCTCGGACACTGAAGCTTTCTTT. It encodes CASSLSSDTEAFF.

This clone was recorded only once. This rearrangement joins TRBV15 to TRBJ1-5, with 9 bases fitting TRBD1. The germline CDR1 and CDR2 sequences are LNHNV and YYDKDF (reference sequence). The V gene end was trimmed by 3 bases and the J gene end by 0 bases; junction bases not matched to a gene: 6. The CDR3 extends over 17 amino acids. The DNA for the CDR3 is TGTGCCACCAGCAGCCAGACAGGGGGTATTAGCAATCAGCCCCAGCATTTT. Its protein product is CATSSQTGGISNQPQHF.

The rearrangement joins TRBV19 to TRBJ1-2, with 9 positions matching TRBD1. In germline, CDR1 is LNHDA, CDR2 SQIVND (reference sequence). V dropped 8 bases and J dropped 8; count of bases not matched to a gene: 12. This CDR3 region has 14 residues. The CDR3 coding sequence is TGTGCCAGTTCCGGGACAGGGCTCCGAGGGGGCTACACCTTC. Protein: CASSGTGLRGGYTF.

This clone was seen only once. This chain uses TRBV27 with TRBJ2-1, with 10 positions matching TRBD2. The CDR3 covers 16 residues. Looked up from germline, CDR1 is MNHEY and CDR2 is SMNVEV (reference sequence). Trimming cost V 0 bases and J 8 bases; bases outside gene matches: 7. The CDR3 region has the DNA TGTGCCAGCAGTTTATCGGCTAGCGGGGGCGGGGATGAGCAGTTCTTC. Its protein product is CASSLSASGGGDEQFF.

The chain joins TRBV10-2 to TRBJ1-5, with D maybe TRBD1 (5 bases). This CDR3 contains 15 residues. With 3 bases removed from V and 2 bases from J, the gap between germline ends came to 11 bases. The V gene's germline CDR1 is WSHSY and CDR2 SAAADI. CDR3 nucleotides: TGCGCCAGCAGTGATTCCAGGGTAGGCAATCAGCCCCAGCATTTT. This codes for CASSDSRVGNQPQHF.

J is TRBJ2-7 and V is TRBV4-1, with a possible D match to TRBD1 (6 bases). The germline V gene encodes CDR1 MGHRA and CDR2 YSYEKL. The CDR3 contains 14 residues. V dropped 0 bases and J dropped 3 bases, with 9 bases sitting between them. The CDR3 loop reads CASSQEGGIYEQYV. The CDR3 nucleotides read TGCGCCAGCAGCCAAGAAGGGGGTATCTACGAGCAGTACGTC.

This clone showed up just once. V is TRBV6-5 and J is TRBJ1-6; D not resolved. The V and J ends lost 6 bases and 9 bases respectively, with 15 bases between them. Germline V lookup: CDR1 MNHEY, CDR2 SVGAGI. The CDR3 spans 14 residues. CDR3 loop: CASSAGSSGSPLHF. CDR3 nucleotides: TGTGCCAGCAGCGCCGGGAGCTCCGGTTCACCCCTCCACTTT.

This chain uses TRBV30 with TRBJ2-3; D remains ambiguous. Germline V gives CDR1 GTSNPN, CDR2 SVGIG (reference sequence). V gave up 3 bases and J gave up 0 bases, with 10 bases separating them. This CDR3 has 14 residues. The CDR3 DNA reads as TGTGCCTGGAGCTCCGACTCCAGCACAGATACGCAGTATTTT. The encoded protein is CAWSSDSSTDTQYF.

This clone was recorded once. The rearrangement links TRBV24-1 to TRBJ2-2; D perhaps matches TRBD1 (5 bases). CDR3 length: 18 residues. V lost 2 bases and J lost 5, with 20 bases in between. Germline CDR1 KGHDR, CDR2 SFDVKD. The CDR3 loop reads CATSDSRSRVSRTGELFF. The CDR3 DNA reads TGTGCCACCAGTGATTCGCGAAGCAGGGTCTCCAGGACCGGGGAGCTGTTTTTT.

The CDR3 spells CASSFDRVTEAFF. The CDR3 DNA reads TGTGCCAGCAGCTTCGACAGGGTGACTGAAGCTTTCTTT. The V call is TRBV7-2, the J call TRBJ1-1, with 7 bases identical to TRBD1. The CDR3 has 13 amino acids. After removal of 3 bases from V and 5 bases from J, the junction contained 3 bases not matched to a gene. Germline values: CDR1 SGHTA, CDR2 FQGNSA.

V and J are TRBV4-1 and TRBJ1-2; TRBD1 aligns across 7 bases. There are 15 residues in the CDR3. The V and J ends lost 2 bases and 7 bases, in that order; junction bases with no gene match: 10. Germline CDR1 MGHRA, CDR2 YSYEKL. CDR3 amino acids: CASSQIRQGWSGYTF. The CDR3 DNA is TGCGCCAGCAGCCAAATAAGACAGGGTTGGAGTGGCTACACCTTC.

The chain is built from TRBV3-1 (or the pseudogene TRBV3-2) and TRBJ1-3, with TRBD1 identical over 9 bases. Germline values: CDR1 LGHDT, CDR2 YNNKEL (reference sequence). This CDR3 is built from 16 residues. Trimming removed 4 bases from V and 0 bases from J; junction bases left unmatched: 4. As DNA, the CDR3 is TGTGCCAGCAGCCCACAGGGGGCCGTCTCTGGAAACACCATATATTTT. It is translated as CASSPQGAVSGNTIYF.

The genes are TRBV19 and TRBJ2-5; D gene uncertain. This CDR3 contains 13 residues. The V gene's germline CDR1 is LNHDA and CDR2 SQIVND (reference sequence). V was shortened by 4 bases and J by 1 base, with 7 bases between the two germline ends. The CDR3 coding sequence is TGTGCCAGTAGTAGGGCTTTCCAAGAGACCCAGTACTTC. As protein: CASSRAFQETQYF. Based on the CDR3 plus reference TRBV19 and TRBJ2-5, the full variable domain is DGGITQSPKYLFRKEGQNVTLSCEQNLNHDAMYWYRQDPGQGLRLIYYSQIVNDFQKGDIAEGYSVSREKKESFPLTVTSAQKNPTAFYLCASSRAFQETQYFGPGTRLLVL.

This clone was seen only once. The chain employs TRBV9 and TRBJ2-1; 12 positions match TRBD2. V was clipped by 2 bases and J by 2 bases; unmatched bases: 2. CDR1 is SGDLS, CDR2 YYNGEE, per germline. This CDR3 has 16 residues. The CDR3 DNA reads as TGTGCCAGCAGCGTCGGACTAGCGGGGACCTACAATGAGCAGTTCTTC. Protein product: CASSVGLAGTYNEQFF.

The CDR3 DNA reads TGTGCCAGCAGTTACGGTGGAAACAGGGTCCCGGAGCCCCAGCATTTT. As protein: CASSYGGNRVPEPQHF. The rearrangement joins TRBV6-6 to TRBJ1-5; tentative D call: TRBD1 (6 bases). The CDR3 length is 16 residues. Per germline, CDR1 MNHNY and CDR2 SVGAGI (reference sequence). Between the trimmed V and J ends, which lost 2 bases and 8 bases, there was a span of 19 bases.

This clone was detected once. This chain connects TRBV7-6 to TRBJ1-1, with TRBD1 matching over 7 bases. The CDR3 sequence is 13 residues long. The germline V gene encodes CDR1 SGHVS and CDR2 FNYEAQ. V was clipped by 5 bases and J by 8 bases; unmatched bases: 8. CDR3 loop: CASSVTGAGEAFF. The CDR3 nucleotides read TGTGCCAGCAGCGTAACAGGGGCCGGGGAAGCTTTCTTT. Combining the CDR3 with reference TRBV7-6 and TRBJ1-1 gives the whole variable domain GAGVSQSPRYKVTKRGQDVALRCDPISGHVSLYWYRQALGQGPEFLTYFNYEAQQDKSGLPNDRFSAERPEGSISTLTIQRTEQRDSAMYRCASSVTGAGEAFFGQGTRLTVV.

V gene TRBV28 combines with J gene TRBJ1-2, with D perhaps matching TRBD1 (5 bases). From germline, CDR1 is MDHEN and CDR2 SYDVKM. The CDR3 totals 13 residues. Trimming pared 6 bases from V and 4 bases from J, leaving 12 bases between. Here the CDR3 DNA reads TGTGCCAGCAGCTCTTCCGACAGCTATGGCTACACCTTC. Translation gives CASSSSDSYGYTF.

J is TRBJ1-5 and V is TRBV27; D gene uncertain. This CDR3 is built from 14 residues. Deletions cut 2 bases from V and 5 bases from J, with 10 bases between. Germline V gene data show CDR1 as MNHEY and CDR2 as SMNVEV (reference sequence). CDR3 loop: CASSLLAGHQPQHF. The CDR3 region has the DNA TGTGCCAGCAGTTTACTAGCAGGCCATCAGCCCCAGCATTTT.

V gene TRBV24-1 combines with J gene TRBJ1-2; TRBD1 matches 9 bases. Trimming at V came to 4 bases and at J to 2 bases, leaving 7 bases not matched to a gene. Germline CDR1 is KGHDR and CDR2 is SFDVKD. The CDR3 contains 16 residues. This chain's CDR3 is CATSDPRQGGNYGYTF. DNA for the CDR3: TGTGCCACCAGTGACCCCCGACAGGGGGGAAACTATGGCTACACCTTC.